This entry features one T cell receptor (beta chain) sequence. Its antigen is currently unknown. This CDR3 is built from 18 residues. The V gene end was trimmed by 4 bases and the J gene end by 6 bases; junction bases not matched to a gene: 21. Looked up from germline, CDR1 is SQVTM and CDR2 is ANQGSEA. This entry comes from a study of cytomegalovirus exposure and HLA in healthy donors. Broader study findings: The CMV antigen specificity of a few CMV-associated chains was confirmed through in vitro analysis. When a later analysis was performed, an Asian-associated ancestry cluster reportedly had fewer N-insertions than the roughly 670-donor mean.

With 60 Vbeta and 13 Jbeta primers, the PCR was carried out. Sequenced by immunoSEQ multiplex PCR; TCRdb stores in-frame clones only, minus some. The sample holds more than 80,000 clones, 81% seen once. V usage is TRBV29-1 and J usage is TRBJ1-5, with TRBD1 matching over 7 bases. This TCR came from a girl under 10 years old in good health and CMV-seropositive. Material: PBMCs. This CDR3 is CSVGFWDRELKVSQPQHF. CDR3 DNA sequence: TGCAGCGTTGGTTTTTGGGACAGAGAATTAAAGGTAAGTCAGCCCCAGCATTTT. Drawing the rest from reference TRBV29-1 and TRBJ1-5, the complete variable domain is SAVISQKPSRDICQRGTSLTIQCQVDSQVTMMFWYRQQPGQSLTLIATANQGSEATYESGFVIDKFPISRPNLTFSTLTVSNMSPEDSSIYLCSVGFWDRELKVSQPQHFGDGTRLSIL.